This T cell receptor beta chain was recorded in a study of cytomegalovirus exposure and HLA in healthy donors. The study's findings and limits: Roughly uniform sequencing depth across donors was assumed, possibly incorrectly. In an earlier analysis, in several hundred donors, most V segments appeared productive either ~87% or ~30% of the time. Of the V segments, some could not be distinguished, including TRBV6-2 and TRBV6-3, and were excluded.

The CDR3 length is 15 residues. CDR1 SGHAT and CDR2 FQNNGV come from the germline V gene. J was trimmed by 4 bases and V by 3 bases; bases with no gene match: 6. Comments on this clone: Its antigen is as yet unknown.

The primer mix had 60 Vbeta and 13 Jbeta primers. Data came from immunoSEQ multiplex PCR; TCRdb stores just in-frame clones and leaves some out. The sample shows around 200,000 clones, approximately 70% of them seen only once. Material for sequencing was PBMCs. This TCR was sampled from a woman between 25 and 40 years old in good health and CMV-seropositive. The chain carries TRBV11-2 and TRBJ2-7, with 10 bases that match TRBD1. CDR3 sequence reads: CASSLYRDRGYEQYF. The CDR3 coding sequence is TGTGCCAGCAGCTTGTACCGGGACAGGGGATACGAGCAGTACTTC.